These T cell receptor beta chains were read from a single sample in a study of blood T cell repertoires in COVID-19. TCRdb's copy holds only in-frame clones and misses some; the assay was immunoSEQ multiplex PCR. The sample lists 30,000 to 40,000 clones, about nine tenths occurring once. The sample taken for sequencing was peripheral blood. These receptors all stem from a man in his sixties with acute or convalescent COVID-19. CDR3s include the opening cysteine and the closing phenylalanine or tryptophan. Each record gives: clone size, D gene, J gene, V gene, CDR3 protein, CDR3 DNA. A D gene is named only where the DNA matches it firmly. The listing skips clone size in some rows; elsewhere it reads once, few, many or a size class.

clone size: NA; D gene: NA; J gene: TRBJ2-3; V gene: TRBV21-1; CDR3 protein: CASSLDPGVPDTQYF; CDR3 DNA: TGTGCCAGCAGCCTGGACCCAGGGGTCCCAGATACGCAGTATTTT
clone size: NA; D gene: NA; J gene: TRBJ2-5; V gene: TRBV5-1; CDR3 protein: CASSLTGLRQETQYF; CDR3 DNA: TGCGCCAGCAGCTTAACAGGCTTAAGACAAGAGACCCAGTACTTC
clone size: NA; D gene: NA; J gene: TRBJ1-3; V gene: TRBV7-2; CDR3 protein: CASSTQWGGGNTIYF; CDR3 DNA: TGTGCCAGCAGCACCCAGTGGGGAGGCGGAAACACCATATATTTT
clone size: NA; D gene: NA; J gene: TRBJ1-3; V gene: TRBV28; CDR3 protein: CASSLEGTHTWATIYF; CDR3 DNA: TGTGCCAGCAGTTTAGAAGGGACACACACCTGGGCCACCATATATTTT
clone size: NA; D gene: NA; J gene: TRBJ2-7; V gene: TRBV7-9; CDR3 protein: CASSSKDSSYEQYF; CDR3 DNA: TGTGCCAGCAGCTCCAAAGACTCTAGCTACGAGCAGTACTTC
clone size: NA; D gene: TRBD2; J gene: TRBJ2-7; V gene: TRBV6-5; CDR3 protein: CASSQLAGGGYEQYF; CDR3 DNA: TGTGCCAGCAGCCAATTAGCGGGAGGAGGCTACGAGCAGTACTTC
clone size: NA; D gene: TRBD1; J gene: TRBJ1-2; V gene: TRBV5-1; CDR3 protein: CASSLGGQTGAYLNYGYTF; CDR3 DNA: TGCGCCAGCAGCTTGGGGGGACAGACTGGTGCCTACCTCAACTATGGCTACACCTTC
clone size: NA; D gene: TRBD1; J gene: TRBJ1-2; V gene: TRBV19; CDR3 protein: CASSLGGGYGYTF; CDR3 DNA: TGTGCCAGTAGTCTAGGGGGCGGCTATGGCTACACCTTC
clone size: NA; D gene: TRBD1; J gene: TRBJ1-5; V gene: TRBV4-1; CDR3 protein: CASSQPDRDHQPQHF; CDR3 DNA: TGCGCCAGCAGCCAACCAGACAGGGATCATCAGCCCCAGCATTTT
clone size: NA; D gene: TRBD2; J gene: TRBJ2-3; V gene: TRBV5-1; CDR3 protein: CASTETSSTDTQYF; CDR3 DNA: TGCGCCAGCACTGAGACTAGCAGCACAGATACGCAGTATTTT
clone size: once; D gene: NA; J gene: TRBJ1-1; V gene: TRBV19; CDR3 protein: CASSIGQGRSLWTTEAFF; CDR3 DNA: TGTGCCAGTAGTATAGGTCAGGGTCGGTCGCTGTGGACCACTGAAGCTTTCTTT
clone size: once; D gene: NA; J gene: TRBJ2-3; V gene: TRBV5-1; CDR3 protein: CASSSGSTDTQYF; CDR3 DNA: TGCGCCAGCAGCTCCGGGAGTACAGATACGCAGTATTTT
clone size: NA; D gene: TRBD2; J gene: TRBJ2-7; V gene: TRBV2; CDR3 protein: CASSGAGGPSYEQYF; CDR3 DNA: TGTGCCAGCAGTGGCGCGGGAGGACCATCCTACGAGCAGTACTTC
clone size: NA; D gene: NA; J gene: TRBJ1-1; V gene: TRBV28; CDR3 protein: CASSSAGSNTEAFF; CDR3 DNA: TGTGCCAGCAGTTCCGCAGGGTCGAACACTGAAGCTTTCTTT
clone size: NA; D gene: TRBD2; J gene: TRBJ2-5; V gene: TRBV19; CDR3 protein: CASSSTSGSMETQYF; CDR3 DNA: TGTGCCAGTAGTAGTACTAGCGGGAGTATGGAGACCCAGTACTTC
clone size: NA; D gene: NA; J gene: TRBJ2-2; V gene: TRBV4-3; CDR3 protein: CASSLEQAHPGELFF; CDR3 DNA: TGCGCCAGCAGCCTCGAGCAGGCACACCCCGGGGAGCTGTTTTTT
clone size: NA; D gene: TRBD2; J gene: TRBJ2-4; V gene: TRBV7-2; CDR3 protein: CASSLGGLAGGVPKNIQYF; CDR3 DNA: TGTGCCAGCAGCTTAGGGGGACTAGCGGGAGGGGTTCCCAAAAACATTCAGTACTTC
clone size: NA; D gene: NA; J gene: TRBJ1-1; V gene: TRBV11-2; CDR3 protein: CASSLNREFEAFF; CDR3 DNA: TGTGCCAGCAGCTTAAACAGGGAGTTTGAAGCTTTCTTT
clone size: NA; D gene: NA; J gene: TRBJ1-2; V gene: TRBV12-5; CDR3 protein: CASGLWPGYTF; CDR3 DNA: TGTGCTAGTGGTTTGTGGCCGGGCTACACCTTC
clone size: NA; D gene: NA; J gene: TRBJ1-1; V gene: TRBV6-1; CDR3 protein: CASSELTEAFF; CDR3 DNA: TGTGCCAGCAGTGAACTGACTGAAGCTTTCTTT
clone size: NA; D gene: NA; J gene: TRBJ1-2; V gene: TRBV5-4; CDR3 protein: CASSLGEGGYGYTF; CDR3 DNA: TGTGCCAGCAGCTTGGGTGAGGGAGGATATGGCTACACCTTC
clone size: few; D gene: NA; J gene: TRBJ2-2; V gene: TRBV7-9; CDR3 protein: CASSFAGSGELFF; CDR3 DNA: TGTGCCAGCAGCTTTGCGGGGTCTGGGGAGCTGTTTTTT
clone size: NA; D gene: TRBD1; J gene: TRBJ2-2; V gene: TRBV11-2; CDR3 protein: CASSDRGANTGELFF; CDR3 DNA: TGTGCCAGCAGCGACAGGGGCGCGAACACCGGGGAGCTGTTTTTT
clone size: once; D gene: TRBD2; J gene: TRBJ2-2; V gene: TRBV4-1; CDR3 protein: CASSQVQLAGAANTGELFF; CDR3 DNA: TGCGCCAGCAGCCAAGTACAACTAGCGGGAGCGGCGAACACCGGGGAGCTGTTTTTT
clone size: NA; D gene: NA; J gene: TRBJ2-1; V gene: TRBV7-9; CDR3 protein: CASSLALAPYNEQFF; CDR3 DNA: TGTGCCAGCAGCTTAGCTCTAGCTCCTTACAATGAGCAGTTCTTC
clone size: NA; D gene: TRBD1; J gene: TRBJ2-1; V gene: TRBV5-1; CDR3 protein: CASSLGDRFYNEQFF; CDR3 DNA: TGCGCCAGCAGCTTAGGGGACAGGTTCTACAATGAGCAGTTCTTC
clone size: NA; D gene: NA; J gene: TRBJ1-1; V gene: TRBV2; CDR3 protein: CASSEARQGRGRTEAFF; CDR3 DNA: TGTGCCAGCAGTGAAGCGCGGCAGGGGCGCGGAAGAACTGAAGCTTTCTTT
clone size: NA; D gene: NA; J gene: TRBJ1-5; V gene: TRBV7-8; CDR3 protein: CASSSRGFGEPQHF; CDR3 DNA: TGTGCCAGCAGCTCCCGGGGATTCGGGGAGCCCCAGCATTTT
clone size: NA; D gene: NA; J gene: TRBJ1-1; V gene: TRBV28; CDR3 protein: CASSLQGIRVNTEAFF; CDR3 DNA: TGTGCCAGCAGTTTACAGGGAATTCGGGTGAACACTGAAGCTTTCTTT
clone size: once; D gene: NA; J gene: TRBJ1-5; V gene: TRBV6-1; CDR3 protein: CASSEAFHSNQPQHF; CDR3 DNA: TGTGCCAGCAGTGAAGCCTTTCACTCCAATCAGCCCCAGCATTTT
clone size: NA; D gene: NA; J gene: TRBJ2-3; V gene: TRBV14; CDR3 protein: CASSQDQGDTQYF; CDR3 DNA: TGTGCCAGCAGCCAAGATCAGGGGGATACGCAGTATTTT
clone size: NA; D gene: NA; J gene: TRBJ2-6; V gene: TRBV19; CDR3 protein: CASSRGGHRANVLTF; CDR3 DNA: TGTGCCAGTAGTAGGGGGGGCCACCGGGCCAACGTCCTGACTTTC
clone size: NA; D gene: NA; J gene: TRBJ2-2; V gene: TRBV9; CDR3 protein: CASSPFSDDSNTGELFF; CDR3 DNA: TGTGCCAGCAGCCCCTTCTCCGATGACAGTAACACCGGGGAGCTGTTTTTT
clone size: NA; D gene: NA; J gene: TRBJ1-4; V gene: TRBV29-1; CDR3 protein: CSVDYGGGLATNEKLFF; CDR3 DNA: TGCAGCGTTGATTATGGGGGCGGCCTTGCAACTAATGAAAAACTGTTTTTT
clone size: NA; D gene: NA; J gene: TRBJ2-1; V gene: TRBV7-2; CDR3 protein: CASSLAYSSSYNEQFF; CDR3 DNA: TGTGCCAGCAGCTTAGCATACTCAAGCTCCTACAATGAGCAGTTCTTC
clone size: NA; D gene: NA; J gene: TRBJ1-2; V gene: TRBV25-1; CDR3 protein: CASSRSPSMGGYTF; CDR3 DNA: TGTGCCAGCAGTCGGAGTCCGTCTATGGGTGGCTACACCTTC
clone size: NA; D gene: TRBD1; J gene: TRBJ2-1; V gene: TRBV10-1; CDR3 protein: CASSPSDRGSYNEQFF; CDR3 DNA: TGCGCCAGCAGCCCTTCGGACAGGGGATCCTACAATGAGCAGTTCTTC
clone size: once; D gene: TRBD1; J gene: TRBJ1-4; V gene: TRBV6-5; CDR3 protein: CASVRGQGEKLFF; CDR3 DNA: TGTGCCAGCGTTAGGGGGCAGGGTGAAAAACTGTTTTTT
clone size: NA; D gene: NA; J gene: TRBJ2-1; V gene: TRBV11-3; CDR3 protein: CASSLSRSGNEQFF; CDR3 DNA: TGTGCCAGCAGCTTAAGCAGATCGGGCAATGAGCAGTTCTTC
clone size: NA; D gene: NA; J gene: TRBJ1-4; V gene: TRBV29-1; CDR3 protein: CSVQERAGTNEKLFF; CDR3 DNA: TGCAGCGTTCAAGAGCGTGCCGGGACTAATGAAAAACTGTTTTTT
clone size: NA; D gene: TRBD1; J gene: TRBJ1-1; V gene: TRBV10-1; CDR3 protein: CASRSRQGLNTEAFF; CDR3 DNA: TGCGCCAGCAGAAGCCGACAGGGTCTGAACACTGAAGCTTTCTTT
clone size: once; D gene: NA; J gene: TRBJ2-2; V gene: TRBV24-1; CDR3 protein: CATNRGGSGELFF; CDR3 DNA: TGTGCCACCAACAGGGGGGGGTCCGGGGAGCTGTTTTTT
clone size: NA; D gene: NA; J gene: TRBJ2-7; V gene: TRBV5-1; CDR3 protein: CASSLDGKSSYEQYF; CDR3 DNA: TGCGCCAGCAGCTTGGACGGGAAAAGCTCCTACGAGCAGTACTTC
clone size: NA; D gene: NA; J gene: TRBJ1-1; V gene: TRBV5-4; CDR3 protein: CASRRSGGTYTEAFF; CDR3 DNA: TGTGCCAGCAGACGATCGGGGGGGACATACACTGAAGCTTTCTTT
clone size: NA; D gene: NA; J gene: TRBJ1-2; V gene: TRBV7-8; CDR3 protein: CASSLHSGRPYGYTF; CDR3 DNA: TGTGCCAGCAGCTTACACAGCGGCCGACCCTATGGCTACACCTTC
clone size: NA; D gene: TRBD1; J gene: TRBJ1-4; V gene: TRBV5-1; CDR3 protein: CASSLRVGRGNTNEKLFF; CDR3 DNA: TGCGCCAGCAGCTTGCGCGTCGGCAGGGGGAATACCAATGAAAAACTGTTTTTT
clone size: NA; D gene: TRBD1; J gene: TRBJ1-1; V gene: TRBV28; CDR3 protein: CASGTGNRAFF; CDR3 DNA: TGTGCCAGTGGGACAGGGAATCGGGCTTTCTTT
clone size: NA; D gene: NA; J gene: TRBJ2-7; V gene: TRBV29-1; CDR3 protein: CSVENRPFTYEQYF; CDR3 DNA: TGCAGCGTTGAAAACAGGCCCTTCACCTACGAGCAGTACTTC
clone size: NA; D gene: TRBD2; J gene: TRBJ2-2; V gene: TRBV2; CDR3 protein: CARERTSKDTGELFF; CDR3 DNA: TGTGCCAGGGAACGGACTAGCAAGGACACCGGGGAGCTGTTTTTT
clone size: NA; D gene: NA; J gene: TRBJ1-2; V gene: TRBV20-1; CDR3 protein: CSASVGAELNYGYTF; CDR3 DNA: TGCAGTGCTAGTGTGGGAGCAGAACTCAACTATGGCTACACCTTC
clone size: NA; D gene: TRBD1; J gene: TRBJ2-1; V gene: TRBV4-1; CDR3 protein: CASSQDGRGQYNEQFF; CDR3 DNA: TGCGCCAGCAGCCAAGATGGCAGGGGGCAGTACAATGAGCAGTTCTTC
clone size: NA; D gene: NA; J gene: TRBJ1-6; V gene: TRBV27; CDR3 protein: CASSFSRQPYNSPLHF; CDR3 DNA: TGTGCCAGCAGTTTTTCGAGACAGCCTTATAATTCACCCCTCCACTTT
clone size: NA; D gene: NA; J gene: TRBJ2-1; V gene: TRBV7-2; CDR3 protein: CASSLGLIYNEQFF; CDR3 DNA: TGTGCCAGCAGCTTGGGACTTATTTACAATGAGCAGTTCTTC
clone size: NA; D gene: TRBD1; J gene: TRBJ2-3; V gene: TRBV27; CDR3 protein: CASSLGGTGRRTDTQYF; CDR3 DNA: TGTGCCAGCAGTTTGGGAGGGACAGGGAGAAGGACAGATACGCAGTATTTT
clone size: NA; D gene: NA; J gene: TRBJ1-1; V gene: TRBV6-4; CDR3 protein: CASKGGFNTEAFF; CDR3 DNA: TGTGCCAGCAAAGGCGGGTTTAACACTGAAGCTTTCTTT
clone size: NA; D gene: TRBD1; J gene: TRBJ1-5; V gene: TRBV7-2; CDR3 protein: CASRFGTGDQPQHF; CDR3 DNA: TGTGCCAGCAGATTCGGGACAGGGGATCAGCCCCAGCATTTT
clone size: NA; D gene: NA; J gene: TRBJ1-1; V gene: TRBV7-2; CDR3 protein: CASSLRLGILKNTEAFF; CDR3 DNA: TGTGCCAGCAGCTTAAGGCTCGGGATTTTAAAGAACACTGAAGCTTTCTTT